This T cell receptor (beta chain) was sequenced during a study of cytotoxic CD8 clonotypes in ibrutinib-treated CLL. Across the whole study: Sequenced samples delivered averages of roughly 260,000 productive templates and roughly 100,000 productive rearrangements.

Overall study results and limits: Public clonotypes (which were uncommon) either contracted or remained stable on treatment. Progressing patients had sampling times that differed from those of sustained-remission patients.

Sequenced by immunoSEQ multiplex PCR; TCRdb stores in-frame clones only, minus some. The sample includes over 200,000 clones, 70% of them seen just once. On this clone: The antigen is unknown.

Sample: PBMCs, taken after 12 months of ibrutinib treatment. The TCR originated in a human donor with chronic lymphocytic leukemia.

CDR3 nucleotides: TGTGCCAGCAGTTACACGGGAGTTGAAGCTTTCTTT. Amino acids: CASSYTGVEAFF. This chain connects TRBV6-5 to TRBJ1-1; no firm D call. The CDR3 loop spans 12 amino acids. V was clipped by 2 bases and J by 7 bases, with 8 bases between them. Germline CDR1 MNHEY, CDR2 SVGAGI.